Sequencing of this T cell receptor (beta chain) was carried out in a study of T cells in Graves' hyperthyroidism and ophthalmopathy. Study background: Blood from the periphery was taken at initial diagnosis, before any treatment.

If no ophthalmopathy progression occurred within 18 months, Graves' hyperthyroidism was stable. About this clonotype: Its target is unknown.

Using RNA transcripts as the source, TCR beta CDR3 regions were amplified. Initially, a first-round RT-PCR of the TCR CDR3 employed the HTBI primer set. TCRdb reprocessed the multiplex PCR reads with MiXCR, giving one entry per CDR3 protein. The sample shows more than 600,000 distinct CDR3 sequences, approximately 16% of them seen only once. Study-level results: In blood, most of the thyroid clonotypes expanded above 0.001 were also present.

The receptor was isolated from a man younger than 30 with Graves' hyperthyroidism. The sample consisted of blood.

The CDR3 DNA follows: TGTGCCAGCAGTGCACCAGGCGGGGTCCCCCACGAGCAGTACTTC. Translation gives CASSAPGGVPHEQYF. The V gene is TRBV6-1, the J gene TRBJ2-7; the D gene is possibly TRBD2 (6 bases). Deletions cut 4 bases from V and 5 bases from J, with 18 bases between. This CDR3 is built from 15 residues. Germline CDR1 reads MNHNS; CDR2 reads SASEGT.